This is a list of T cell receptor beta chains from one sample in a study of blood T cell repertoires in COVID-19. The repertoire was sequenced with immunoSEQ multiplex PCR; TCRdb's copy has only in-frame clones and lacks some. The profile shows about 5,000 clones, 88% of them singletons. The sequenced sample was peripheral blood. The receptors stem from a man in his 70s with COVID-19, enrolled during active disease. Each CDR3 is given with its conserved first and last residue. The D gene is left open where the match is weak. Where a row states a size, it is once, few, many or the class of an expanded clone; other rows omit it.

v_call: TRBV7-9
d_call: NA
clone_size: NA
j_call: TRBJ2-2
cdr3_aa: CASSEGLMTGELFF
cdr3_nt: TGTGCCAGCAGCGAGGGACTGATGACCGGGGAGCTGTTTTTT

v_call: TRBV2
d_call: NA
clone_size: NA
j_call: TRBJ2-7
cdr3_aa: CASSGQWEQYF
cdr3_nt: TGTGCCAGCAGTGGACAGTGGGAGCAGTACTTC

v_call: TRBV11-2
d_call: NA
clone_size: NA
j_call: TRBJ2-5
cdr3_aa: CASSLWEWETQYF
cdr3_nt: TGTGCCAGCAGCTTATGGGAGTGGGAGACCCAGTACTTC

v_call: TRBV4-1
d_call: NA
clone_size: NA
j_call: TRBJ1-4
cdr3_aa: CASSQEKSGGRTNEKLFF
cdr3_nt: TGCGCCAGCAGCCAAGAAAAATCGGGGGGGCGGACCAATGAAAAACTGTTTTTT

v_call: TRBV2
d_call: TRBD1
clone_size: NA
j_call: TRBJ1-6
cdr3_aa: CASSPRQGNSPLHF
cdr3_nt: TGTGCCAGCAGTCCCCGACAGGGAAATTCACCCCTCCACTTT

v_call: TRBV3-1/TRBV3-2
d_call: NA
clone_size: NA
j_call: TRBJ1-1
cdr3_aa: CASSQVEGTEAFF
cdr3_nt: TGTGCCAGCAGCCAAGTGGAGGGTACTGAAGCTTTCTTT

v_call: TRBV6-5
d_call: TRBD1
clone_size: few
j_call: TRBJ1-5
cdr3_aa: CASRVGTGGPQPQHF
cdr3_nt: TGTGCCAGCAGGGTGGGGACAGGGGGCCCTCAGCCCCAGCATTTT

v_call: TRBV5-4
d_call: NA
clone_size: NA
j_call: TRBJ2-1
cdr3_aa: CASSLGGPAHYNEQFF
cdr3_nt: TGTGCCAGCAGCTTGGGGGGGCCGGCTCACTACAATGAGCAGTTCTTC

v_call: TRBV9
d_call: TRBD2
clone_size: NA
j_call: TRBJ2-2
cdr3_aa: CASSGGREETGELFF
cdr3_nt: TGTGCCAGCAGCGGAGGGAGGGAGGAAACCGGGGAGCTGTTTTTT

v_call: TRBV5-1
d_call: TRBD1
clone_size: NA
j_call: TRBJ2-2
cdr3_aa: CASRGGTHTGELFF
cdr3_nt: TGCGCCAGCAGAGGGGGCACTCACACCGGGGAGCTGTTTTTT

v_call: TRBV18
d_call: NA
clone_size: NA
j_call: TRBJ1-5
cdr3_aa: CASSFNSNQPQHF
cdr3_nt: TGTGCCAGCTCATTCAATAGCAATCAGCCCCAGCATTTT